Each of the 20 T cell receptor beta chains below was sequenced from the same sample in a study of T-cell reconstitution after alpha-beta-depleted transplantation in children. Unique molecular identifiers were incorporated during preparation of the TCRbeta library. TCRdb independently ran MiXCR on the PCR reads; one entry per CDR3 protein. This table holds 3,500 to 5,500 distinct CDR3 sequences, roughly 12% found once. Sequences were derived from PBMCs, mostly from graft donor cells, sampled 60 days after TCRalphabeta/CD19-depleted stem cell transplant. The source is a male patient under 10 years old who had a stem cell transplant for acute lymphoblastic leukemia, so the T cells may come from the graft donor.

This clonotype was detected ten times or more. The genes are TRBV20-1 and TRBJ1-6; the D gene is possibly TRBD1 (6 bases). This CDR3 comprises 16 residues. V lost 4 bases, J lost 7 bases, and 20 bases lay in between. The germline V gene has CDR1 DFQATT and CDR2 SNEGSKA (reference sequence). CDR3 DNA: TGCAGTGCTAAAAGGGGGGGCAGGTCGGGGAATTCACCCCTCCACTTT. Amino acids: CSAKRGGRSGNSPLHF.

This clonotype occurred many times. CDR3 DNA sequence: TGTGCCAGCAGCCGAATCACTAGCGGGCAAGAGACCCAGTACTTC. Its protein is CASSRITSGQETQYF. The chain couples TRBV6-2 or TRBV6-3 to TRBJ2-5, with 9 bases fitting TRBD2. Germline V CDR1 and CDR2: MNHEY, SVGEGT. This CDR3 region has 15 residues. V lost 6 bases to trimming and J lost 2 bases; unmatched junction nucleotides: 7.

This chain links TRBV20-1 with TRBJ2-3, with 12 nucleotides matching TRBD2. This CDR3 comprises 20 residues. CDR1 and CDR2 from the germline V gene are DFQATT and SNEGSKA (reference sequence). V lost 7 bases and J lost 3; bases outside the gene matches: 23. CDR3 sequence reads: CSVQDPRGASGGAWTDTQYF. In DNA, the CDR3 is TGCAGTGTCCAAGATCCGCGCGGGGCTAGCGGGGGGGCGTGGACAGATACGCAGTATTTT.

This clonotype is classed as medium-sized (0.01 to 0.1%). CDR3 DNA: TGTGCCAGCAGCTTAGACGAGGGCTTTAGCACAGATACGCAGTATTTT. This translates into CASSLDEGFSTDTQYF. This rearrangement joins TRBV7-8 to TRBJ2-3; possibly TRBD2 for D (5 bases). The CDR3 sequence is 16 residues long. Germline CDR1 and CDR2: SGHVS and FQNEAQ. Trimming pared 1 base from V and 0 bases from J, leaving 11 bases between.

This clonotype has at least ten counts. The CDR3 reads CAISETGSAGYGYTF. As DNA, the CDR3 is TGTGCCATCAGTGAGACCGGTAGCGCGGGATATGGCTACACCTTC. The chain has TRBV10-3 and TRBJ1-2, with D uncertain. With 2 bases removed from V and 5 bases from J, the gap between germline ends came to 15 bases. The CDR3 runs to 15 residues. Germline V gene sequence: CDR1 ENHRY, CDR2 SYGVKD.

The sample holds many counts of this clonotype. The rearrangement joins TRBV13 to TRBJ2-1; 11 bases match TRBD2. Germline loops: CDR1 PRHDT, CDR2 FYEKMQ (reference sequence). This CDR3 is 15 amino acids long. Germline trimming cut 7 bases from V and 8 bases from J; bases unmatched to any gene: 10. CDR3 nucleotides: TGTGCCAGCACGATAGCGGGAGGGCCTTCGGATGAGCAGTTCTTC. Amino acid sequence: CASTIAGGPSDEQFF. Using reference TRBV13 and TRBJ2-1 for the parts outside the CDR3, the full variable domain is AAGVIQSPRHLIKEKRETATLKCYPIPRHDTVYWYQQGPGQDPQFLISFYEKMQSDKGSIPDRFSAQQFSDYHSELNMSSLELGDSALYFCASTIAGGPSDEQFFGPGTRLTVL.

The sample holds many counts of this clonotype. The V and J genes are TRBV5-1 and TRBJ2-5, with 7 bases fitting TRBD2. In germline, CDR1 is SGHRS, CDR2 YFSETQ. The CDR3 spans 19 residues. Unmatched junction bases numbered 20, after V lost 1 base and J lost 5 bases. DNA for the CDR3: TGCGCCAGCAGCTTGACGGGCAGGGTGGGCGCGGGAGCTAGGGAGACCCAGTACTTC. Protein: CASSLTGRVGAGARETQYF.

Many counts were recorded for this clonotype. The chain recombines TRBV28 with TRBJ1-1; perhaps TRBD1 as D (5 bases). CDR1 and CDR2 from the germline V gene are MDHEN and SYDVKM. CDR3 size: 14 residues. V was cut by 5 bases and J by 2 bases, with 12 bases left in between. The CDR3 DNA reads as TGTGCCAGCAGTGCCGGGGGATATAACACTGAAGCTTTCTTT. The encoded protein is CASSAGGYNTEAFF.

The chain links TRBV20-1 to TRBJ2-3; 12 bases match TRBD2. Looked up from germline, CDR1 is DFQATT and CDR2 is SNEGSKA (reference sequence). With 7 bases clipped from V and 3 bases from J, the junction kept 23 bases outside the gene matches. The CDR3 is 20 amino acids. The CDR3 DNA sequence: TGCAGTGGCCAAGATCCTCACGGGGCTAGCGGGGGGGCGTGGACAGATACGCAGTATTTT. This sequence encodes CSGQDPHGASGGAWTDTQYF.

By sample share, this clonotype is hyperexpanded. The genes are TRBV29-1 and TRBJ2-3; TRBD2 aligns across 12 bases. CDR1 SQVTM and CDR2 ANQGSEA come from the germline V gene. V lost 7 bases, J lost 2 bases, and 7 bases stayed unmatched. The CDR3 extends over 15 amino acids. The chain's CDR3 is CSATSGGTTTDTQYF. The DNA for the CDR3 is TGCAGCGCTACTAGCGGGGGGACTACCACAGATACGCAGTATTTT.

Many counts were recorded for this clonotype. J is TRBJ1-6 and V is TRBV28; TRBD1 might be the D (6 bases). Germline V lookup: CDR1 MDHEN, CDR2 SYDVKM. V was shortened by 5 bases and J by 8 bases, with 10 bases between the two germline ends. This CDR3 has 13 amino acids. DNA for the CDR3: TGTGCCAGCAGTATACCAGGGGATTCACCCCTCCACTTT. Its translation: CASSIPGDSPLHF.

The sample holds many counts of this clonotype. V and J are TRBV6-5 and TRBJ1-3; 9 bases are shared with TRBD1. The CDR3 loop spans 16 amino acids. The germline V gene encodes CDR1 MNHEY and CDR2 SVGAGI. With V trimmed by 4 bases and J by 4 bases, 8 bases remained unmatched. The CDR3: CASSFYRGLAGNTIYF. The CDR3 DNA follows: TGTGCCAGCAGTTTTTACAGGGGGCTAGCGGGAAACACCATATATTTT.

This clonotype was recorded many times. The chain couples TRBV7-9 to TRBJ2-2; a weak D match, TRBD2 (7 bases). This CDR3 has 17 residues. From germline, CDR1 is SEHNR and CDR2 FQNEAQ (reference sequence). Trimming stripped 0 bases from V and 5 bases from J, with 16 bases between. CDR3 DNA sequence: TGTGCCAGCAGCTTAGCGGGGGCGGGAGTACGAACCGGGGAGCTGTTTTTT. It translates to CASSLAGAGVRTGELFF. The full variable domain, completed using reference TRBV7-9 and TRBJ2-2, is DTGVSQNPRHKITKRGQNVTFRCDPISEHNRLYWYRQTLGQGPEFLTYFQNEAQLEKSRLLSDRFSAERPKGSFSTLEIQRTEQGDSAMYLCASSLAGAGVRTGELFFGEGSRLTVL.

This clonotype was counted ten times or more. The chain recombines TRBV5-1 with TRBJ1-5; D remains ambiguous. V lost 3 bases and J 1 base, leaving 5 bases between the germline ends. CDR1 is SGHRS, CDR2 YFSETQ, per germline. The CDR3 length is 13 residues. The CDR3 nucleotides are TGCGCCAGCAGCTCCTCGAGCAATCAGCCCCAGCATTTT. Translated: CASSSSSNQPQHF.

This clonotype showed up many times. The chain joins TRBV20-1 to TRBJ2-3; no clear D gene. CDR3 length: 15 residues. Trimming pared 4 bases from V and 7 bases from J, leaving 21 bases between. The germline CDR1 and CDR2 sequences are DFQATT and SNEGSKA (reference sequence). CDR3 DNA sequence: TGCAGTGCTACCGAGGCGAGCCTCGGTACACATACGCAGTATTTT. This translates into CSATEASLGTHTQYF.

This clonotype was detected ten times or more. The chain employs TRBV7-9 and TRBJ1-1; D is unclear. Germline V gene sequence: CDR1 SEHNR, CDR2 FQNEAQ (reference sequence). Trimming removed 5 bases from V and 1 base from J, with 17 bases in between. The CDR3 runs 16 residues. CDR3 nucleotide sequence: TGTGCCAGCAGCACTTACCAAGGGATCGGGAACACTGAAGCTTTCTTT. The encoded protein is CASSTYQGIGNTEAFF.

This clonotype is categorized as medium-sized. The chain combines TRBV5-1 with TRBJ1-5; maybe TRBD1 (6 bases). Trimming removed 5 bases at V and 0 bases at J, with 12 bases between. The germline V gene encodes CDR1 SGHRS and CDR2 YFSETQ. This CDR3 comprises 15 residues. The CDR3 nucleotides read TGCGCCAGCAGTCGGGCAGGGGATAGCAATCAGCCCCAGCATTTT. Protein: CASSRAGDSNQPQHF.

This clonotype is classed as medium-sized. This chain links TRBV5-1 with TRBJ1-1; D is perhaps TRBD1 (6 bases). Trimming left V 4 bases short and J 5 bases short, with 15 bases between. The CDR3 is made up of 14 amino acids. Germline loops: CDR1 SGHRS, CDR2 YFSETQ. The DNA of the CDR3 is TGCGCCAGCAGCCGCGAAACAGGGCGGACTGAAGCTTTCTTT. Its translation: CASSRETGRTEAFF. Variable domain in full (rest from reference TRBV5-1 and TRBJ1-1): KAGVTQTPRYLIKTRGQQVTLSCSPISGHRSVSWYQQTPGQGLQFLFEYFSETQRNKGNFPGRFSGRQFSNSRSEMNVSTLELGDSALYLCASSRETGRTEAFFGQGTRLTVV.

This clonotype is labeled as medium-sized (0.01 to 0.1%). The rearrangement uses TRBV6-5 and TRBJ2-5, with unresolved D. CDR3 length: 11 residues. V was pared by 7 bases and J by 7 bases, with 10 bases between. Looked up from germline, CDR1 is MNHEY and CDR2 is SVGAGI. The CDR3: CASTAMGTQYF. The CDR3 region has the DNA TGTGCCAGCACGGCGATGGGGACCCAGTACTTC.

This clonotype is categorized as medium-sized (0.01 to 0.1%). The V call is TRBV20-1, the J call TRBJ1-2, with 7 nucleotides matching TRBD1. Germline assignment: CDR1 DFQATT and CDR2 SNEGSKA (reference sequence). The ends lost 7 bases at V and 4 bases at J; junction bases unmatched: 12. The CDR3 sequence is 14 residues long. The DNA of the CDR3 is TGCAGTGTCCCTACGGACAGGCCTTTCTATGGCTACACCTTC. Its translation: CSVPTDRPFYGYTF.